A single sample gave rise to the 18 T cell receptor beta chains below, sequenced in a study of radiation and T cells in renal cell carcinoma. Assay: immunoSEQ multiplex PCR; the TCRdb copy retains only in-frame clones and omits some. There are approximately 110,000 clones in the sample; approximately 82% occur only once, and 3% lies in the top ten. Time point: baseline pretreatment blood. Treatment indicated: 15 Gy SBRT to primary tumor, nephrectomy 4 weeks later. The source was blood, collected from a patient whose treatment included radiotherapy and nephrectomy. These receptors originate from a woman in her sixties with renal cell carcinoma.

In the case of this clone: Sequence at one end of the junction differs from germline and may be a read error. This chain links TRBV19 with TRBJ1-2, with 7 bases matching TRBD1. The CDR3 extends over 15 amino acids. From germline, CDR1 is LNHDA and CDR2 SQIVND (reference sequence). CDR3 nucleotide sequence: TGTGCCAGTAGTATTTGGGCAGGGGGTAACGATGGCTACACCTTC. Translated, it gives CASSIWAGGNDGYTF. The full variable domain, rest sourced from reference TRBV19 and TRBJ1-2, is DGGITQSPKYLFRKEGQNVTLSCEQNLNHDAMYWYRQDPGQGLRLIYYSQIVNDFQKGDIAEGYSVSREKKESFPLTVTSAQKNPTAFYLCASSIWAGGNDGYTFGSGTRLTVV.

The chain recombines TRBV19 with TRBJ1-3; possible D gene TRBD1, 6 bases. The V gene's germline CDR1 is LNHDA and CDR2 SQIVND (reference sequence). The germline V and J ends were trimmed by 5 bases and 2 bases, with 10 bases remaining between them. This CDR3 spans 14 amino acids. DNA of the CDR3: TGTGCCAGTAGTGGTCAGGGGACTGGAAACACCATATATTTT. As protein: CASSGQGTGNTIYF.

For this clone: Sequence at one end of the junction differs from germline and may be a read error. The CDR3: CASSLSGNNNEQFF. CDR3 bases: TGTGCTAGCAGCTTATCGGGGAATAACAATGAGCAGTTCTTC. The gene calls are TRBV7-7 and TRBJ2-1; D is perhaps TRBD2 (5 bases). This CDR3 has 14 residues. Germline CDR1 and CDR2: SSHAT and FNYEAQ (reference sequence).

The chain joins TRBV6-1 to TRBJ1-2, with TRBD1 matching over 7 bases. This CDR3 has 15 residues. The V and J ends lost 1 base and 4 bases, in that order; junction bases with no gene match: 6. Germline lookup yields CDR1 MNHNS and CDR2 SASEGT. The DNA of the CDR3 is TGTGCCAGCAGTGAAGGGCAGGGGGATCGCTATGGCTACACCTTC. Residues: CASSEGQGDRYGYTF.

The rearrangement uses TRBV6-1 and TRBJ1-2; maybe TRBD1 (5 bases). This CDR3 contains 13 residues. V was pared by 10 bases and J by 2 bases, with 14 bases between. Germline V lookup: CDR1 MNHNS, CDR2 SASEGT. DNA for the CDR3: TGTGCCATCACCGGGACGGAAAACTATGGCTACACCTTC. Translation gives CAITGTENYGYTF.

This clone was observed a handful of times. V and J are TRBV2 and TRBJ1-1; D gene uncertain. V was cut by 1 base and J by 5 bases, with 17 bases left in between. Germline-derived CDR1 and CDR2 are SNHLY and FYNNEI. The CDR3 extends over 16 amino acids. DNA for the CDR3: TGTGCCAGCAGTGAAGGTCGGGGAGTAGGGAGGACTGAAGCTTTCTTT. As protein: CASSEGRGVGRTEAFF.

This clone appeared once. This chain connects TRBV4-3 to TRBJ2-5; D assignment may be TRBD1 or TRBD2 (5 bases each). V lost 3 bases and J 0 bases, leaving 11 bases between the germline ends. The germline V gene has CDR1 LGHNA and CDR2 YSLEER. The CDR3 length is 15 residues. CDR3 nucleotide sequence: TGCGCCAGCAGCCAGCAACGGGACCACCAAGAGACCCAGTACTTC. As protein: CASSQQRDHQETQYF.

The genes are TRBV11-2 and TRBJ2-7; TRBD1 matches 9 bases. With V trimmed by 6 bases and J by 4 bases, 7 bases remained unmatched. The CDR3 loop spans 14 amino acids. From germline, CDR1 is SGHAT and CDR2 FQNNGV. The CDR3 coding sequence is TGTGCCAGCAGGACCGGGACAGGGTTGTACGAGCAGTACTTC. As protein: CASRTGTGLYEQYF.

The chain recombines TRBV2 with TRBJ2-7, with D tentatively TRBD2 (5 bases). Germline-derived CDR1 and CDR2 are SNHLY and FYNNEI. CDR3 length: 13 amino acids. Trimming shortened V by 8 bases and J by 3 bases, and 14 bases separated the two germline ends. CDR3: CASSGEEGYEQYF. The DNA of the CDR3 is TGTGCCAGCTCCGGTGAAGAGGGCTACGAGCAGTACTTC.

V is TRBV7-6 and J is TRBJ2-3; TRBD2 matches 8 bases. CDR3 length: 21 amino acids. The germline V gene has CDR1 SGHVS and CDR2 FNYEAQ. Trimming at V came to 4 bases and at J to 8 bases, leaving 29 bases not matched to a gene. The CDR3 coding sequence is TGTGCCAGCAGCTCTTCTACCTCGACCACACCCGGGACTAGGGGATTAGCTACGCAGTATTTT. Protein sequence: CASSSSTSTTPGTRGLATQYF.

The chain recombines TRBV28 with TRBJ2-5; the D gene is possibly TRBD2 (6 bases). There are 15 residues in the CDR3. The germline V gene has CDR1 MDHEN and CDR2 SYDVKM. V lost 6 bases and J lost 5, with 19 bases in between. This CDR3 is CASRYRDSGEETQYF. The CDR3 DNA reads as TGTGCCAGCAGGTACCGGGACTCTGGGGAGGAGACCCAGTACTTC.

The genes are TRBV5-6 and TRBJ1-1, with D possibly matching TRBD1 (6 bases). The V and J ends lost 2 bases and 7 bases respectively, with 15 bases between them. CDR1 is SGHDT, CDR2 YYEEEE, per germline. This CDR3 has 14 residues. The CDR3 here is CASSLRQVRIEAFF. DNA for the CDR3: TGTGCCAGCAGCTTACGACAGGTCCGGATTGAAGCTTTCTTT. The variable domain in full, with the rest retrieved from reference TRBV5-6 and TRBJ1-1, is DAGVTQSPTHLIKTRGQQVTLRCSPKSGHDTVSWYQQALGQGPQFIFQYYEEEERQRGNFPDRFSGHQFPNYSSELNVNALLLGDSALYLCASSLRQVRIEAFFGQGTRLTVV.

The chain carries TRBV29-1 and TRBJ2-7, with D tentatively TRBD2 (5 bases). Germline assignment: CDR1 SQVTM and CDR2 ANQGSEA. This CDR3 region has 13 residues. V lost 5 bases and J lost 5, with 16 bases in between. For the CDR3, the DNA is TGCAGCGTTAGGCTCTCAGGTAGCGACGAGCAGTACTTC. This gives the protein CSVRLSGSDEQYF.

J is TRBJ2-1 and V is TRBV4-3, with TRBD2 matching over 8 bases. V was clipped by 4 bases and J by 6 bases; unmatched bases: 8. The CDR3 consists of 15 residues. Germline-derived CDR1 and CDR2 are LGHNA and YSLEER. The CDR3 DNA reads TGCGCCAGCAGCCCTCAGCGGGAGATTAGCAATGAGCAGTTCTTC. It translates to CASSPQREISNEQFF.

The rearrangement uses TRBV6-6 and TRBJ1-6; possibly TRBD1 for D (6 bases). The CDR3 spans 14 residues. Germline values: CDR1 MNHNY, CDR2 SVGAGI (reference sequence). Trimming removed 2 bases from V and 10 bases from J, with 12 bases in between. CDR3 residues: CASSYEQGGSPLHF. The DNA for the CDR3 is TGTGCCAGCAGTTACGAACAGGGCGGCTCACCCCTCCACTTT.

CDR3 region: CASSTGALYNSPLHF. Written as DNA, the CDR3 is TGTGCCAGCAGTACAGGGGCCCTCTATAATTCACCCCTCCACTTT. V usage is TRBV5-6 and J usage is TRBJ1-6; 7 bases are a match to TRBD1. This CDR3 has 15 amino acids. The germline V gene has CDR1 SGHDT and CDR2 YYEEEE. With V trimmed by 5 bases and J by 3 bases, 5 bases remained unmatched.

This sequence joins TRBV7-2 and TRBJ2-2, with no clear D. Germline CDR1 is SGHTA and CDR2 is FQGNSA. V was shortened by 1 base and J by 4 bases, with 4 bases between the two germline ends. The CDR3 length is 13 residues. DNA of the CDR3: TGTGCCAGCAGCTTAGGGGCCACCGGGGAGCTGTTTTTT. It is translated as CASSLGATGELFF. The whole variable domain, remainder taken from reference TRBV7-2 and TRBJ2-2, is GAGVSQSPSNKVTEKGKDVELRCDPISGHTALYWYRQSLGQGLEFLIYFQGNSAPDKSGLPSDRFSAERTGGSVSTLTIQRTQQEDSAVYLCASSLGATGELFFGEGSRLTVL.

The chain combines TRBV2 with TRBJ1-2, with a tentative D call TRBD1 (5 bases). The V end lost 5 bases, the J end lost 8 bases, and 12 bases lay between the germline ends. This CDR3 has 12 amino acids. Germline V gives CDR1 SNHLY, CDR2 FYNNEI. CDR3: CASSTGSNGYTF. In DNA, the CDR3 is TGTGCCAGCAGTACAGGATCCAACGGCTACACCTTC.